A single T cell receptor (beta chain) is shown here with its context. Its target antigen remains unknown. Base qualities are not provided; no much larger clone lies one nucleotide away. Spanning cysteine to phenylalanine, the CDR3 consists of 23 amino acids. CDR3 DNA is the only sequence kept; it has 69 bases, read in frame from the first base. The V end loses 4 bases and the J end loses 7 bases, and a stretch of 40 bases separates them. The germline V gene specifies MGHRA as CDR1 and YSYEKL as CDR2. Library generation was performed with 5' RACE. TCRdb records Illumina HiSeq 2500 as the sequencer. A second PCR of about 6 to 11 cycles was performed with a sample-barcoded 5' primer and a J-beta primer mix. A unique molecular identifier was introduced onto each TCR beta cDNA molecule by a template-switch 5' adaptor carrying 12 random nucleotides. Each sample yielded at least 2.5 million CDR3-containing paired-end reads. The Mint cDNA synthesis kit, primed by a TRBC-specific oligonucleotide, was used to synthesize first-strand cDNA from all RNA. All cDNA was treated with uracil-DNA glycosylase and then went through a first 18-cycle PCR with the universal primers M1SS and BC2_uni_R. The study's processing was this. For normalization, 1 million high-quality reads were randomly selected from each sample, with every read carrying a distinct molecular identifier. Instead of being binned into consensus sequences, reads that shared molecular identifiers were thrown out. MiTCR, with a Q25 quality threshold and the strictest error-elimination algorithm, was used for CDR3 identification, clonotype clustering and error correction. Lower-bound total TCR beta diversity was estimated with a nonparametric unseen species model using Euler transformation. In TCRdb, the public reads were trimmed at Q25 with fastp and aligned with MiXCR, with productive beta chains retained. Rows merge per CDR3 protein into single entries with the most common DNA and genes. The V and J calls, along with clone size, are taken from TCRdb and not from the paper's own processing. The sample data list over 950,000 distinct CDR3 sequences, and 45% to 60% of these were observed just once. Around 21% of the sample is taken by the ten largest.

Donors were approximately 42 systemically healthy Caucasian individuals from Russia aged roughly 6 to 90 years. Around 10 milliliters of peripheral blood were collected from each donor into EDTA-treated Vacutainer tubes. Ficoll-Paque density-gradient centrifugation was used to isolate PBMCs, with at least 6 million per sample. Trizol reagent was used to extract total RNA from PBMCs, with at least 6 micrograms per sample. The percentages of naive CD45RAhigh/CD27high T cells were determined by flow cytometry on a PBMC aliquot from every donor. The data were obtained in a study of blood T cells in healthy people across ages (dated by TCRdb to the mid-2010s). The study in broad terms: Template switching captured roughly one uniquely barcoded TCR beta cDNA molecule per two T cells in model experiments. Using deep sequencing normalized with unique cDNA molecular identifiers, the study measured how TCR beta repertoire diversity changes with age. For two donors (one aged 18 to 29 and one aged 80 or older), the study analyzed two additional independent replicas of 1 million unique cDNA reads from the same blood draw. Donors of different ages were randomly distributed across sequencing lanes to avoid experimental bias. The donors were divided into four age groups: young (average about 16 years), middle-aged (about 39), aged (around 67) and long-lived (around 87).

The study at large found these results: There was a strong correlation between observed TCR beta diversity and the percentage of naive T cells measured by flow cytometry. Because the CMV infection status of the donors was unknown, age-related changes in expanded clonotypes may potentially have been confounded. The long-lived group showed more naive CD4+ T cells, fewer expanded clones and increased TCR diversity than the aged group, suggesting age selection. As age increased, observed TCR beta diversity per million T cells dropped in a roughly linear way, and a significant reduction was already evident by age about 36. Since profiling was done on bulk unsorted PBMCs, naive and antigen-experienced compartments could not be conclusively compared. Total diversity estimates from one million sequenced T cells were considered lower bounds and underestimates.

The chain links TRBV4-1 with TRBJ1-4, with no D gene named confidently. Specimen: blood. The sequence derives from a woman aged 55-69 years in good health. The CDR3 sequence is CASSLFLSGSGPLRAARREKLFF. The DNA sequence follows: TGCGCCAGCAGCCTCTTCCTTTCGGGGTCAGGTCCTCTGCGGGCAGCACGGCGTGAAAAACTGTTTTTT.